The clone carrying this TCR beta chain turned up a few times. All of the isolated RNA was reverse transcribed, so expressed TCRB transcripts were sequenced. Average reads for naive, central memory and regulatory T cell samples were about 3.6 million. Data came from immunoSEQ multiplex PCR; TCRdb stores just in-frame clones and leaves some out. The sample lists about 360,000 clones; around 12% were seen once. The entry originates in a study of beta chain features in type 1 diabetes. CD4+ naive, central memory, regulatory and stem cell-like memory subsets were isolated by sorting on CD45RO/CCR7/CD25/CD127/CD95/CD27. Trimming took 6 bases from V and 4 from J; bases not matched to a gene: 6. Germline loops: CDR1 MDHEN, CDR2 SYDVKM. There are 14 residues in the CDR3.

Sequencing was performed on naive CD4+ T cells from blood. The chain uses TRBV28 and TRBJ1-1; 9 nucleotides align to TRBD1. The TCR originated in a young man in good health. The CDR3 spells CASSMGQGATEAFF. The CDR3 DNA reads TGTGCCAGCAGCATGGGACAGGGAGCCACTGAAGCTTTCTTT.